One sample yielded the 32 T cell receptor beta chains listed below, sequenced in a study of T cells in Graves' hyperthyroidism and ophthalmopathy. TCR beta CDR3 sequences were amplified from RNA transcripts. The TCR CDR3 was amplified in a first-round RT-PCR using the HTBI primer set. TCRdb passed the multiplex PCR reads through MiXCR, listing each CDR3 protein once. The data hold 500,000 to 600,000 distinct CDR3 sequences, with approximately 15% observed a single time. The sequenced sample was blood. All receptors derive from a woman aged 18-35 years with Graves' hyperthyroidism.

The chain uses TRBV30 and TRBJ2-3; maybe TRBD2 (6 bases). V was cut by 2 bases and J by 5 bases, with 14 bases left in between. The CDR3 contains 14 residues. In germline, CDR1 is GTSNPN, CDR2 SVGIG (reference sequence). CDR3 DNA sequence: TGTGCCTGGAGTCCGGGGTTGGAGGGAGATACGCAGTATTTT. Its protein is CAWSPGLEGDTQYF.

This clonotype was picked up a small number of times. The chain couples TRBV3-1 to TRBJ2-1; perhaps TRBD2 as D (6 bases). Germline CDR1 reads LGHDT; CDR2 reads YNNKEL (reference sequence). V lost 4 bases and J lost 10, with 17 bases in between. This CDR3 is built from 14 residues. CDR3 protein: CASSPGSGGGEQFF. For the CDR3, the DNA is TGTGCCAGCAGCCCAGGTAGTGGGGGAGGCGAGCAGTTCTTC.

CDR3 bases: TGTGCCAGCAGCCTCGGCTTTCGAGGGAGCCGAAATGAAAAACTGTTTTTT. The encoded protein is CASSLGFRGSRNEKLFF. The rearrangement uses TRBV9 and TRBJ1-4; D unclear. Trimming pared 4 bases from V and 5 bases from J, leaving 21 bases between. The germline V gene encodes CDR1 SGDLS and CDR2 YYNGEE. The CDR3 is 17 amino acids. The full variable domain, its missing parts supplied by reference TRBV9 and TRBJ1-4, is DSGVTQTPKHLITATGQRVTLRCSPRSGDLSVYWYQQSLDQGLQFLIQYYNGEERAKGNILERFSAQQFPDLHSELNLSSLELGDSALYFCASSLGFRGSRNEKLFFGSGTQLSVL.

This clonotype was seen a handful of times. The chain has TRBV9 and TRBJ1-1, with no clear D. CDR1 SGDLS and CDR2 YYNGEE come from the germline V gene. CDR3 length: 14 residues. Trimming took 3 bases from V and 0 from J, leaving 9 bases between them. The CDR3 here is CASSGSGVNTEAFF. CDR3 nucleotide sequence: TGTGCCAGCAGCGGAAGTGGAGTGAACACTGAAGCTTTCTTT.

V usage is TRBV24-1 and J usage is TRBJ1-2, with D perhaps matching TRBD1 (6 bases). Trimming took off 10 bases at V and 1 base at J, with 15 bases between the two ends. The CDR3 is 14 residues long. CDR1 is KGHDR, CDR2 SFDVKD, per germline. DNA for the CDR3: TGTGCCACGTCTCAGGACAGCTATAACTATGGCTACACCTTC. Amino acid sequence: CATSQDSYNYGYTF.

The chain employs TRBV10-2 and TRBJ1-2; D unclear. With 4 bases removed from V and 8 bases from J, the gap between germline ends came to 11 bases. Germline CDR1 WSHSY, CDR2 SAAADI. The CDR3 is 12 amino acids. The CDR3, as DNA: TGCGCCAGCAGTGCGGTTAGGAACGGCTACACCTTC. It encodes CASSAVRNGYTF.

In its sample, this clonotype was seen many times. This chain links TRBV11-3 with TRBJ1-1, with D uncertain. The germline V gene encodes CDR1 SGHNT and CDR2 YENEEA. Trimming removed 1 base at V and 7 bases at J, with 7 bases between. CDR3 length: 12 residues. In DNA, the CDR3 is TGTGCCAGCAGCTTAGCTACTCTTGAAGCTTTCTTT. This codes for CASSLATLEAFF.

The CDR3 protein is CASSLGPTGIYGYTF. CDR3 bases: TGCGCCAGCAGCTTGGGCCCCACCGGGATCTATGGCTACACCTTC. The chain combines TRBV5-1 with TRBJ1-2; no firm D call. The germline CDR1 and CDR2 sequences are SGHRS and YFSETQ. V lost 0 bases and J lost 4, with 13 bases in between. The CDR3 has 15 residues.

J is TRBJ2-2 and V is TRBV3-1; the match to TRBD1 covers 8 bases. Germline-derived CDR1 and CDR2 are LGHDT and YNNKEL (reference sequence). V shed 0 bases and J 6 bases; nucleotides not matched to a gene: 6. The CDR3 sequence is 16 residues long. The CDR3 nucleotides read TGTGCCAGCAGCCAAGACAGGGGGCCTGGTTCCGGGGAGCTGTTTTTT. It encodes CASSQDRGPGSGELFF.

This clonotype came up once. J is TRBJ2-7 and V is TRBV5-4; 12 bases line up with TRBD1. CDR1 is SGHNT and CDR2 is YYREEE in the germline V gene (reference sequence). The CDR3 is 17 residues long. Trimming at V came to 4 bases and at J to 5 bases, leaving 13 bases not matched to a gene. The CDR3 reads CASSPHITGQGADEQYF. The CDR3 nucleotides are TGTGCCAGCAGCCCTCACATTACGGGACAGGGGGCCGACGAGCAGTACTTC.

The rearrangement joins TRBV12-3 or TRBV12-4 to TRBJ1-6; 7 bases are a match to TRBD1. The trim removed 1 base at V and 7 bases at J, leaving 7 bases unmatched. CDR3 length equals 16 residues. This chain's CDR3 is CASSLGEGAKNSPLHF. CDR3 DNA sequence: TGTGCCAGCAGTTTAGGGGAGGGGGCGAAAAATTCACCCCTCCACTTT.

This clonotype showed up just a few times. V gene TRBV11-1 combines with J gene TRBJ1-4; 7 nucleotides agree with TRBD1. The CDR3 loop spans 15 amino acids. The junction had 11 bases not matched to a gene; V was cut back by 5 bases and J by 8 bases. The germline V gene encodes CDR1 SGHAT and CDR2 FQDESV (reference sequence). CDR3 in amino acids: CASSHGDRDPEKLFF. The CDR3 DNA reads as TGTGCCAGCAGCCACGGTGACAGGGACCCGGAAAAACTGTTTTTT.

This clonotype has a count of ten or more. V and J are TRBV11-2 and TRBJ1-2; 7 positions agree with TRBD1. The CDR3 loop spans 14 amino acids. CDR1 and CDR2 from the germline V gene are SGHAT and FQNNGV. The trim removed 0 bases at V and 4 bases at J, leaving 2 bases unmatched. CDR3 residues: CASSLEGTVYGYTF. The CDR3 DNA is TGTGCCAGCAGCTTAGAGGGGACAGTCTATGGCTACACCTTC.

This clonotype came up many times. V gene TRBV3-1 combines with J gene TRBJ1-2, with 9 bases identical to TRBD1. With V trimmed by 4 bases and J by 5 bases, 8 bases remained unmatched. This CDR3 has 15 amino acids. In germline, CDR1 is LGHDT, CDR2 YNNKEL (reference sequence). The CDR3 coding sequence is TGTGCCAGCAGCCCCTCGGACAGGGGAGGATATGGCTACACCTTC. Amino acids: CASSPSDRGGYGYTF.

This clonotype was picked up many times. The chain has TRBV12-3 or TRBV12-4 and TRBJ2-3; D may be TRBD2 (5 bases). This CDR3 has 14 amino acids. V gave up 6 bases and J gave up 1 base, with 11 bases separating them. CDR3 amino acids: CASSRGLGTDTQYF. The CDR3 DNA follows: TGTGCCAGCAGCCGCGGGCTTGGCACAGATACGCAGTATTTT.

The CDR3 reads CSGVGLNEKLFF. In DNA, the CDR3 is TGCAGCGGCGTCGGCCTAAATGAAAAACTGTTTTTT. The J gene is TRBJ1-4, the V gene TRBV29-1; D is undetermined. The V and J ends lost 7 bases and 5 bases respectively, with 11 bases between them. Germline CDR1 is SQVTM and CDR2 is ANQGSEA. The CDR3 runs 12 residues.

The table lists this clonotype with many counts. The V call is TRBV12-3 or TRBV12-4, the J call TRBJ2-3; D remains ambiguous. The CDR3 has 13 amino acids. The V and J ends lost 6 bases and 4 bases respectively, with 11 bases between them. CDR3 DNA: TGTGCCAGCAGCCAATTACGCCCAGATACGCAGTATTTT. It translates to CASSQLRPDTQYF.

Ten or more counts support this clonotype. The genes are TRBV6-1 and TRBJ1-1, with a weak D call TRBD1 (5 bases). V lost 9 bases and J lost 5, with 16 bases in between. The CDR3 consists of 13 residues. Germline assignment: CDR1 MNHNS and CDR2 SASEGT. As DNA, the CDR3 is TGTGCCAGTATCAGGGCCGCTGGGACTGAAGCTTTCTTT. Residues: CASIRAAGTEAFF.

This chain links TRBV24-1 with TRBJ2-3; 14 nucleotides match TRBD2. After removal of 3 bases from V and 4 bases from J, the junction contained 5 bases not matched to a gene. From germline, CDR1 is KGHDR and CDR2 SFDVKD. The CDR3 runs 17 residues. The DNA for the CDR3 is TGTGCCACCAGTGATCCCGGGACTAGCGGGAGTGCAGATACGCAGTATTTT. Translating gives CATSDPGTSGSADTQYF.

Ten or more counts support this clonotype. This chain joins TRBV2 and TRBJ2-7, with D perhaps matching TRBD1 (6 bases). With 3 bases removed from V and 3 bases from J, the gap between germline ends came to 12 bases. CDR1 SNHLY and CDR2 FYNNEI come from the germline V gene. CDR3 length: 14 residues. The chain's CDR3 is CASSDTGLIYEQYF. The CDR3 DNA sequence: TGTGCCAGCAGTGACACAGGGTTGATCTACGAGCAGTACTTC.

The chain is built from TRBV5-1 and TRBJ2-1, with 11 bases aligning to TRBD2. The CDR3 runs to 14 residues. From germline, CDR1 is SGHRS and CDR2 YFSETQ. The V segment lost 6 bases and the J segment 7 bases; nucleotides outside the gene matches: 6. The CDR3: CASTRTSGFNEQFF. The CDR3 coding sequence is TGCGCCAGCACCCGGACTAGCGGGTTTAATGAGCAGTTCTTC. Supplemented by reference TRBV5-1 and TRBJ2-1, the full variable domain reads KAGVTQTPRYLIKTRGQQVTLSCSPISGHRSVSWYQQTPGQGLQFLFEYFSETQRNKGNFPGRFSGRQFSNSRSEMNVSTLELGDSALYLCASTRTSGFNEQFFGPGTRLTVL.

This clonotype was counted at least ten times. CDR3 residues: CASSLEGGGSYEQYF. DNA for the CDR3: TGTGCCAGCAGCTTGGAAGGCGGGGGGTCCTACGAGCAGTACTTC. The V call is TRBV11-3, the J call TRBJ2-7; 8 bases align to TRBD2. Losses at the gene ends were 3 bases for V and 1 base for J; bases not matched to a gene: 5. The length of the CDR3 is 15 residues. CDR1 is SGHNT and CDR2 is YENEEA in the germline V gene.

This clonotype has at least ten counts. The V and J genes are TRBV12-3 or TRBV12-4 and TRBJ1-5, with 7 bases aligning to TRBD1. V was pared by 5 bases and J by 2 bases, with 9 bases of the junction left unmatched. The CDR3 is 16 residues long. CDR3 coding DNA: TGTGCCAGCAGTCCGCGACAGGGTTTCGGCAATCAGCCCCAGCATTTT. Protein sequence: CASSPRQGFGNQPQHF.

V gene TRBV14 combines with J gene TRBJ2-3; 8 nucleotides agree with TRBD2. From germline, CDR1 is SGHDN and CDR2 FVKESK. Germline trimming cut 5 bases from V and 6 bases from J; bases unmatched to any gene: 13. The CDR3 has 16 amino acids. CDR3 sequence: CASSVYPSGLRDTQYF. DNA for the CDR3: TGTGCCAGCAGCGTATACCCTAGCGGGCTTAGGGATACGCAGTATTTT.

This clonotype turned up a few times. The chain employs TRBV15 and TRBJ1-3, with D unclear. The CDR3 spans 16 residues. In germline, CDR1 is LNHNV, CDR2 YYDKDF (reference sequence). Trimming cost V 0 bases and J 0 bases, with 9 bases left between them. The CDR3 reads CATSRDRGLSGNTIYF. In DNA form, the CDR3 reads TGTGCCACCAGCAGAGATCGAGGGCTCTCTGGAAACACCATATATTTT.

At least ten counts were recorded for this clonotype. The rearrangement uses TRBV5-4 and TRBJ2-1; D is undetermined. The ends were cut back, 3 bases at V and 0 bases at J, with 4 bases in the middle. The CDR3 consists of 13 residues. Germline V gene data show CDR1 as SGHNT and CDR2 as YYREEE (reference sequence). The CDR3 DNA reads TGTGCCAGCAGCTCCCACTCCTACAATGAGCAGTTCTTC. Protein sequence: CASSSHSYNEQFF.

This clonotype was counted a few times. This chain uses TRBV20-1 with TRBJ2-1, with D perhaps TRBD1 (7 bases). V lost 8 bases to trimming and J lost 6 bases, with 17 bases between them. Germline CDR1 DFQATT, CDR2 SNEGSKA (reference sequence). The CDR3 totals 13 residues. The CDR3 sequence is CSKSSQGGNEQFF. Written as DNA, the CDR3 is TGCAGTAAGAGCTCCCAGGGGGGCAATGAGCAGTTCTTC.

To note about this clonotype: A clone one base away is much larger, so this may be a read error. The chain has TRBV5-1 and TRBJ2-1; perhaps D is TRBD1 or TRBD2 (7 bases each). Germline V CDR1 and CDR2: SGHRS, YFSETQ. The CDR3 spans 16 residues. As DNA, the CDR3 is TGCGCCAGCAGCTTGGAGGGGGCGGGGGTGTACAATGTGCAGTTCTTC. This codes for CASSLEGAGVYNVQFF. Drawing the rest from reference TRBV5-1 and TRBJ2-1, the complete variable domain is KAGVTQTPRYLIKTRGQQVTLSCSPISGHRSVSWYQQTPGQGLQFLFEYFSETQRNKGNFPGRFSGRQFSNSRSEMNVSTLELGDSALYLCASSLEGAGVYNVQFFGPGTRLTVL.

The gene calls are TRBV2 and TRBJ1-2, with TRBD1 as a possible D gene (6 bases). Trimming took 6 bases from V and 8 from J, leaving 16 bases between them. The germline V gene encodes CDR1 SNHLY and CDR2 FYNNEI. This CDR3 has 13 residues. Here the CDR3 DNA reads TGTGCCAGCAGCGAACTACAGGGTGGCGGCTACACCTTC. Amino acids: CASSELQGGGYTF.

This clonotype was counted many times. DNA of the CDR3: TGTGCCAGCAGCCAAGACGGACGGGACGAGCAGTACTTC. Residues: CASSQDGRDEQYF. The chain joins TRBV3-1 to TRBJ2-7; D gene ambiguous. CDR3 size: 13 residues. Germline V gives CDR1 LGHDT, CDR2 YNNKEL (reference sequence). V dropped 0 bases and J dropped 5 bases, with 8 bases sitting between them.

The gene calls are TRBV2 and TRBJ2-1; either TRBD1 or TRBD2 may fit D (5 bases each). V was cut by 6 bases and J by 8 bases, with 20 bases left in between. The CDR3 is made up of 15 amino acids. CDR1 is SNHLY and CDR2 is FYNNEI in the germline V gene. The CDR3 nucleotides read TGTGCCAGCAGCCCTTCCGGGACCTCACGTCATGAGCAGTTCTTC. This sequence encodes CASSPSGTSRHEQFF.

This clonotype was picked up many times. The chain joins TRBV6-1 to TRBJ1-4; D not resolved. V dropped 5 bases and J dropped 7 bases, with 11 bases sitting between them. The CDR3 consists of 13 residues. Germline CDR1 is MNHNS and CDR2 is SASEGT. For the CDR3, the DNA is TGTGCCAGCAGTATGAGGCAGACTGAAAAACTGTTTTTT. It yields the protein CASSMRQTEKLFF.